The clone carrying this T cell receptor beta chain was seen a few times. The sample belongs to a study of early T cells in non-severe SARS-CoV-2 infection. Each CDR3 protein gets one entry after TCRdb re-called the 5' RACE reads with MiXCR. The sample has just over 80,000 distinct CDR3 sequences; approximately 13% are singletons. The CDR3 is 12 residues long. Trimming shortened V by 5 bases and J by 1 base, and 8 bases separated the two germline ends. Germline CDR1 is SQVTM and CDR2 is ANQGSEA. The material sequenced was whole blood. The TCR sequence derives from an adult who was a healthcare worker with PCR-confirmed SARS-CoV-2 infection or an uninfected control (not recorded which). The chain carries TRBV29-1 and TRBJ1-1, with D tentatively TRBD1 (6 bases). CDR3 sequence (DNA): TGCAGCGTTACACAGGGGAACACTGAAGCTTTCTTT. It yields the protein CSVTQGNTEAFF. Filled out from reference TRBV29-1 and TRBJ1-1, the complete variable domain reads SAVISQKPSRDICQRGTSLTIQCQVDSQVTMMFWYRQQPGQSLTLIATANQGSEATYESGFVIDKFPISRPNLTFSTLTVSNMSPEDSSIYLCSVTQGNTEAFFGQGTRLTVV.